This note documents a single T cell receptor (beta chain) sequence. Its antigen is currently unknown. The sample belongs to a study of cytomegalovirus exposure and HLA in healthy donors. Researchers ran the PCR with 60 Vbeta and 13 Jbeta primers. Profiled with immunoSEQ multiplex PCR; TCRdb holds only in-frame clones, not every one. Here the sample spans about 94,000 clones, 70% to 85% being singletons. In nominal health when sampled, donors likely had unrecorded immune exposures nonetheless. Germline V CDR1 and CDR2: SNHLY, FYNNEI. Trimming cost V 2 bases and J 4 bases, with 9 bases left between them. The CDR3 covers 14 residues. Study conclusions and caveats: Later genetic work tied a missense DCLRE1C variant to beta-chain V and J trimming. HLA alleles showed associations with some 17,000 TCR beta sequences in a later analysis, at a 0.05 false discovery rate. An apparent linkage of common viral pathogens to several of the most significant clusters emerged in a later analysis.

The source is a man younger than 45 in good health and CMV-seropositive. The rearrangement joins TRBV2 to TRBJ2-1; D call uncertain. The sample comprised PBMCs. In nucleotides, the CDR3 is TGTGCCAGCAGTGAAACGGCGGTTTACAATGAGCAGTTCTTC. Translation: CASSETAVYNEQFF.